One sample yielded the 17 T cell receptor beta chains listed below, sequenced in a study of T cells after yellow fever vaccination. MiXCR, applied by TCRdb to the 5' RACE reads, yields one record per CDR3 protein. The table lists a few hundred thousand distinct CDR3 sequences, 3.5% to 4.5% of them singletons, with 20% to 25% in the top ten. The starting material was PBMCs, obtained 5 days after the yellow fever booster vaccination. The receptors originated from a man aged 18 to 30 who received the YFV17D yellow fever vaccine.

V and J are TRBV6-6 and TRBJ1-1, with 10 bases that match TRBD1. CDR1 and CDR2 (germline): MNHNY, SVGAGI (reference sequence). Losses at the gene ends were 5 bases for V and 7 bases for J; bases not matched to a gene: 4. CDR3 length: 13 amino acids. Written as DNA, the CDR3 is TGTGCCAGCAGTGACAGGGGGCAGGGTGAAGCTTTCTTT. It yields the protein CASSDRGQGEAFF.

This clonotype was counted ten times or more. In DNA form, the CDR3 reads TGCAGTGCTAGGACTATTCCCGGGGAGCTGTTTTTT. Translated, it gives CSARTIPGELFF. The genes are TRBV20-1 and TRBJ2-2, with a tentative D call TRBD2 (5 bases). V shed 3 bases and J shed 6 bases, with 8 bases lying between them. Looked up from germline, CDR1 is DFQATT and CDR2 is SNEGSKA (reference sequence). The CDR3 totals 12 residues.

This clonotype was found many times. The chain has TRBV4-2 and TRBJ2-1, with D possibly called TRBD1 or TRBD2 (6 bases each). Germline CDR1 reads LGHNA; CDR2 reads YNFKEQ. CDR3 length equals 14 residues. Trimming removed 1 base at V and 7 bases at J, with 11 bases between. CDR3 DNA sequence: TGTGCCAGCAGCCAAGCGGGGGCAGGTAATGAGCAGTTCTTC. Translating gives CASSQAGAGNEQFF.

This clonotype was counted only a few times. The chain combines TRBV5-1 with TRBJ1-2, with 7 nucleotides matching TRBD1. CDR3 length: 16 amino acids. After removal of 0 bases from V and 0 bases from J, the junction contained 5 bases not matched to a gene. CDR1 and CDR2 from the germline V gene are SGHRS and YFSETQ. The CDR3 DNA is TGCGCCAGCAGCTTGGCCGAAGGGGGCACTAACTATGGCTACACCTTC. Translation gives CASSLAEGGTNYGYTF.

The sample holds a few counts of this clonotype. This chain joins TRBV7-9 and TRBJ2-3; TRBD2 matches at 7 bases. Germline V gene lookup returns CDR1 SEHNR and CDR2 FQNEAQ (reference sequence). The junction had 11 bases not matched to a gene; V was cut back by 2 bases and J by 3 bases. The CDR3 has 17 residues. CDR3 nucleotide sequence: TGTGCCAGCAGCTTACCTACGGTGGGGAGGGGTACAGATACGCAGTATTTT. This codes for CASSLPTVGRGTDTQYF.

This clonotype was counted only a few times. The chain uses TRBV12-3 or TRBV12-4 and TRBJ2-7; D not resolved. V was shortened by 2 bases and J by 9 bases, with 14 bases between the two germline ends. This CDR3 is 13 amino acids long. CDR3 nucleotide sequence: TGTGCCAGCAGTTTACGTGACGGTGGACCGCAGTACGTC. It specifies CASSLRDGGPQYV.

This clonotype was seen a handful of times. The chain links TRBV5-1 to TRBJ2-1, with D possibly TRBD1 on 6 matching bases. The germline gives CDR1 SGHRS, CDR2 YFSETQ. This CDR3 has 15 residues. Trimming stripped 2 bases from V and 7 bases from J, with 16 bases between. The DNA for the CDR3 is TGCGCCAGCAGCTTCGGCAGGCGGACAGAGAATGAGCAGTTCTTC. Encoded protein: CASSFGRRTENEQFF.

This clonotype was seen many times. The chain recombines TRBV5-1 with TRBJ1-1, with 8 bases aligning to TRBD1. This CDR3 comprises 16 residues. Germline CDR1 reads SGHRS; CDR2 reads YFSETQ. After removal of 0 bases from V and 5 bases from J, the junction contained 9 bases not matched to a gene. The CDR3 sequence: CASSLGTGRGLTEAFF. CDR3 bases: TGCGCCAGCAGCTTGGGAACTGGCAGGGGGCTTACTGAAGCTTTCTTT.

This clonotype occurred many times. One junction end disagrees with the germline gene, perhaps due to a read error. This chain links TRBV6-2 or TRBV6-3 with TRBJ2-7; D is ambiguous. CDR3 length: 12 residues. Germline V lookup: CDR1 MNHEY, CDR2 SVGEGT. CDR3 in DNA: TGTGCCAGCAGTTACTCGACGGCTACCCCCCACTTC. It yields the protein CASSYSTATPHF.

This sequence joins TRBV12-3 or TRBV12-4 and TRBJ1-4; 8 bases line up with TRBD1. V was clipped by 6 bases and J by 5 bases; unmatched bases: 8. This CDR3 contains 15 residues. The DNA for the CDR3 is TGTGCCAGCAGCCCGTCAGGGGGCGAGAATGAAAAACTGTTTTTT. It is translated as CASSPSGGENEKLFF.

This clonotype has just a few counts. This chain joins TRBV5-1 and TRBJ1-2; 7 bases are shared with TRBD1. This CDR3 region has 14 residues. Trimming cost V 4 bases and J 4 bases; bases outside gene matches: 7. Germline lookup yields CDR1 SGHRS and CDR2 YFSETQ. Written as DNA, the CDR3 is TGCGCCAGCAGCCCACAGGGGATGTCCTATGGCTACACCTTC. Its translation: CASSPQGMSYGYTF.

V gene TRBV24-1 combines with J gene TRBJ2-1; either TRBD1 or TRBD2 may fit D (5 bases each). The germline V and J ends were trimmed by 3 bases and 9 bases, with 11 bases remaining between them. Germline values: CDR1 KGHDR, CDR2 SFDVKD. The CDR3 runs 13 residues. The CDR3 reads CATSDLGTGEQFF. CDR3 DNA sequence: TGTGCCACCAGTGATCTTGGGACCGGTGAGCAGTTCTTC.

The chain couples TRBV6-6 to TRBJ1-6, with a weak D call TRBD1 (5 bases). Trimming pared 2 bases from V and 9 bases from J, leaving 5 bases between. The germline V gene encodes CDR1 MNHNY and CDR2 SVGAGI (reference sequence). The CDR3 covers 12 residues. CDR3 residues: CASSYGASPLHF. For the CDR3, the DNA is TGTGCCAGCAGTTACGGGGCTTCACCCCTCCACTTT.

The chain has TRBV12-3 or TRBV12-4 and TRBJ2-7; 9 nucleotides align to TRBD2. The CDR3 extends over 13 amino acids. The V and J ends lost 8 bases and 7 bases, in that order; junction bases with no gene match: 9. CDR3: CASGAGGLWEQYF. As DNA, the CDR3 is TGTGCCAGCGGAGCGGGGGGCCTCTGGGAGCAGTACTTC.

This clonotype was recorded a few times. The chain is built from TRBV10-1 and TRBJ2-2; 7 nucleotides line up with TRBD2. The CDR3 runs 16 residues. Germline CDR1 reads WNHNN; CDR2 reads SYGVQD (reference sequence). The junction had 11 bases not matched to a gene; V was cut back by 6 bases and J by 4 bases. This CDR3 reads CASSAGQGGTTGELFF. The DNA of the CDR3 is TGCGCCAGCAGCGCCGGTCAGGGAGGGACCACCGGGGAGCTGTTTTTT.

Many counts were recorded for this clonotype. This chain connects TRBV7-9 to TRBJ2-2; the D is unclear. CDR1 SEHNR and CDR2 FQNEAQ come from the germline V gene (reference sequence). Trimming removed 4 bases from V and 6 bases from J, with 21 bases in between. CDR3 length equals 17 residues. DNA of the CDR3: TGTGCCAGCAGCTCACCATCGTGGGAATTGGCTGCCGGGGAGCTGTTTTTT. It encodes CASSSPSWELAAGELFF.

This clonotype was detected a few times. The CDR3 DNA reads TGTGCCAGCAGCCGAGAAGGCACTAGCGCTCAAAATACGCAGTATTTT. Protein: CASSREGTSAQNTQYF. The V gene is TRBV3-1, the J gene TRBJ2-3; 7 bases are shared with TRBD2. Trimming cost V 4 bases and J 7 bases; bases outside gene matches: 14. The CDR3 is 16 amino acids. CDR1 LGHDT and CDR2 YNNKEL come from the germline V gene (reference sequence).